What follows is one T cell receptor (beta chain) and its context. The CDR3 length is 18 residues. Germline V CDR1 and CDR2: DFQATT, SNEGSKA (reference sequence). V was clipped by 1 base and J by 2 bases; unmatched bases: 12. These data are taken from a study of human T cells and chemical hapten exposure. Study-wide background: Small pooled library volume differences mainly caused per-sample TCR yield variation.

Attachment of unique molecular identifiers to individual cDNA molecules was performed in the library. TCRdb called the RACE reads again in MiXCR, with one record for every CDR3 protein. The repertoire includes approximately 110,000 distinct CDR3 sequences, around 10% of them detected once, and around 3.4% sits in the top ten. Time point given: patch test 1, 2 weeks after DPC sensitization. Regarding treatment: therapeutic diphenylcyclopropenone sensitization with weekly scalp DPC. The receptor was derived from a middle-aged woman with alopecia areata. Some clones in this sample may be carry-over from other donors' samples. The chain joins TRBV20-1 to TRBJ2-3; 10 nucleotides line up with TRBD2. The sample was whole blood, taken in connection with sensitization to the hapten diphenylcyclopropenone (DPC). In DNA form, the CDR3 reads TGCAGTGCTAGAGGCAGTGGTCTAGCGGGGGCCCTCACAGATACGCAGTATTTT. Translating gives CSARGSGLAGALTDTQYF.